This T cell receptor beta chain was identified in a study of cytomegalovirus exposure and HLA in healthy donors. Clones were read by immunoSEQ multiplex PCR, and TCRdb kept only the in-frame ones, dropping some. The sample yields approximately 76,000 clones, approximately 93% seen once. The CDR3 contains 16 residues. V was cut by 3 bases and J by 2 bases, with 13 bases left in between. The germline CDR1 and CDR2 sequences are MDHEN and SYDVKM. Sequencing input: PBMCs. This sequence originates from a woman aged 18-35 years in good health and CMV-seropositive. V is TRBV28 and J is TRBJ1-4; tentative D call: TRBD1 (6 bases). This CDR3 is CASSFLQGTTNEKLFF. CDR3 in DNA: TGTGCCAGCAGTTTCCTACAGGGAACTACTAATGAAAAACTGTTTTTT.